This is a list of T cell receptor beta chains from one sample in a study of T cells in Graves' hyperthyroidism and ophthalmopathy. TCRdb redid the calling of the multiplex PCR reads with MiXCR, one entry per CDR3 protein. The sample yields 400,000 to 600,000 distinct CDR3 sequences, roughly 20% seen once. Sequencing input: blood. These receptors were obtained from a man younger than 35 with Graves' hyperthyroidism. CDR3s leave out the opening cysteine and the closing phenylalanine or tryptophan.

J | V | CDR3
TRBJ2-5 | TRBV12-3/TRBV12-4 | ASSLWGQETQY
TRBJ2-2 | TRBV12-3/TRBV12-4 | ASNPGGTTNTGELF
TRBJ2-7 | TRBV25-1 | ASRGPRDRLEGQY
TRBJ2-5 | TRBV10-3 | ATSLGLAGVETQY
TRBJ1-2 | TRBV6-1 | ASSEVGSYT
TRBJ2-7 | TRBV28 | ASSPITLGGGEWDEQY
TRBJ1-1 | TRBV5-1 | ASSQQGLGAF
TRBJ1-5 | TRBV27 | ASSLYVPAGNQPQH
TRBJ1-1 | TRBV19 | ASSTGQVNTEAF
TRBJ2-7 | TRBV11-2 | ASSKSGIYEQY
TRBJ2-7 | TRBV6-1 | ASSERHGEDYEQY
TRBJ2-3 | TRBV12-3/TRBV12-4 | ASSNWGDPQY
TRBJ1-1 | TRBV20-1 | SAPNDSPRRAF
TRBJ1-2 | TRBV19 | ASSDTGRTGYT
TRBJ2-5 | TRBV2 | ASSEYSGGAETQY
TRBJ1-1 | TRBV12-3/TRBV12-4 | ASSFGGLGTAEAF
TRBJ2-2 | TRBV6-5 | ASSSGLAIGELF
TRBJ1-1 | TRBV25-1 | ASSPIAGTGNPEAF
TRBJ1-6 | TRBV6-1 | ASCLRTGGNSPLH
TRBJ2-7 | TRBV4-1 | ASSQRAAGDSYEQY
TRBJ1-5 | TRBV24-1 | ATTGLGIYSNQPQH
TRBJ1-5 | TRBV6-2/TRBV6-3 | ASSSIGDNPNQPQH
TRBJ2-7 | TRBV7-2 | ASSSRPGQSYEQY
TRBJ2-7 | TRBV4-1 | ASSPWTVSYEQY
TRBJ2-1 | TRBV10-3 | AISESGNEQF
TRBJ1-1 | TRBV12-3/TRBV12-4 | ASSTPTRTAEAF
TRBJ2-5 | TRBV5-1 | ASSGQGFQETQY
TRBJ1-1 | TRBV5-6 | ASSSDRGSTEAF
TRBJ1-2 | TRBV12-3/TRBV12-4 | ASSLALGQKNYGYT
TRBJ2-7 | TRBV15 | ATSRDQSSYEQY
TRBJ2-7 | TRBV30 | AWSVQGSHEQY
TRBJ2-4 | TRBV11-2 | ASTDPWTENIQY
TRBJ1-1 | TRBV6-5 | ASSTTGTGRDTEAF
TRBJ1-2 | TRBV6-4 | ASRPGRTGGVGLADGYT
TRBJ1-3 | TRBV15 | ATSSGGGAGNTIY
TRBJ2-2 | TRBV5-1 | ASRQSDTGELF
TRBJ2-5 | TRBV28 | ASSPEGQYLQETQY
TRBJ2-5 | TRBV11-2 | ASSRTSGQETQY
TRBJ1-2 | TRBV12-3/TRBV12-4 | ASSLGFRDTHGYT
TRBJ1-2 | TRBV25-1 | ASSVGTAYGYT
TRBJ1-1 | TRBV2 | ASSEADTEAF
TRBJ2-4 | TRBV7-8 | ASSAGQGRNIQY
TRBJ1-1 | TRBV28 | ASSPKTEAF